These 31 T cell receptor beta chains were all obtained from the same sample, sequenced in a study of T-cell memory formation after mild COVID-19. TCRdb itself ran the 5' RACE reads through MiXCR, one entry per CDR3 protein. The sample has about 400,000 distinct CDR3 sequences; 20% to 25% are singletons. The specimen was PBMCs or a T cell subset sorted from them (not recorded which). These receptors all come from an adult woman who had mild COVID-19 (a few samples of this study predate the infection). Cell type and time point are not known.

This clonotype has only a few counts. The rearrangement uses TRBV7-9 and TRBJ2-5, with a tentative D call TRBD1 (6 bases). This CDR3 is built from 14 residues. Germline CDR1 is SEHNR and CDR2 is FQNEAQ (reference sequence). V gave up 5 bases and J gave up 0 bases, with 10 bases separating them. The CDR3 DNA reads TGTGCCAGCAGCCCCGGACAGCACCAAGAGACCCAGTACTTC. Protein product: CASSPGQHQETQYF.

The rearrangement joins TRBV24-1 to TRBJ1-1, with a tentative D call TRBD1 (5 bases). V was cut by 6 bases and J by 0 bases, with 10 bases left in between. CDR3 size: 14 residues. The germline gives CDR1 KGHDR, CDR2 SFDVKD. CDR3 loop: CATSSGGVNTEAFF. Written as DNA, the CDR3 is TGTGCCACCAGTTCGGGGGGGGTGAACACTGAAGCTTTCTTT.

V usage is TRBV18 and J usage is TRBJ1-6, with 8 bases identical to TRBD1. The CDR3 extends over 15 amino acids. Germline CDR1 is KGHSH and CDR2 is LQKENI. J gave up 4 bases and V 3 bases, and 2 bases lay outside the gene matches. The CDR3 sequence is CASSPGQDYNSPLHF. DNA for the CDR3: TGTGCCAGCTCACCGGGACAGGATTATAATTCACCCCTCCACTTT.

The CDR3 reads CATSRDGPQGRTETQYF. CDR3 nucleotide sequence: TGTGCCACCAGCAGAGATGGCCCGCAGGGGAGGACAGAGACCCAGTACTTC. The V and J genes are TRBV15 and TRBJ2-5; tentatively, D is TRBD1 or TRBD2 (6 bases each). The CDR3 runs 17 residues. Trimming stripped 0 bases from V and 4 bases from J, with 18 bases between. From germline, CDR1 is LNHNV and CDR2 YYDKDF (reference sequence).

This clonotype was observed a handful of times. The chain recombines TRBV4-1 with TRBJ2-1, with D unresolved. V gave up 0 bases and J gave up 4 bases, with 10 bases separating them. CDR1 and CDR2 (germline): MGHRA, YSYEKL. The CDR3 spans 15 residues. CDR3 DNA: TGCGCCAGCAGCCAAGAGGGAAGGAATTACAATGAGCAGTTCTTC. It translates to CASSQEGRNYNEQFF.

This clonotype was detected ten times or more. The chain has TRBV12-3 or TRBV12-4 and TRBJ1-5, with D unclear. Deletions cut 2 bases from V and 7 bases from J, with 9 bases between. The CDR3 length is 13 residues. The CDR3 here is CASSLQDGQPQHF. The DNA for the CDR3 is TGTGCCAGCAGTTTACAAGATGGCCAGCCCCAGCATTTT.

This clonotype appeared a few times. V and J are TRBV21-1 and TRBJ1-5. TRBV21-1 is shown as a pseudogene. The CDR3 covers 15 residues. In DNA form, the CDR3 reads TGTGCCAGCATCCCAGGGCCAGATAGCAATCAGCCCCAGCATTTT. Translating it yields CASIPGPDSNQPQHF.

This clonotype occurred a few times. V is TRBV20-1 and J is TRBJ2-3; D is uncertain. Germline V CDR1 and CDR2: DFQATT, SNEGSKA (reference sequence). The CDR3 covers 16 residues. Between the trimmed V and J ends, which lost 1 base and 6 bases, there was a span of 20 bases. The CDR3 sequence is CSARAYYSHTRDTQYF. The CDR3 DNA follows: TGCAGTGCTAGAGCGTACTACTCCCACACAAGGGATACGCAGTATTTT.

This clonotype was counted ten times or more. The chain couples TRBV29-1 to TRBJ2-5; D tentatively reads TRBD1 or TRBD2 (5 bases each). Looked up from germline, CDR1 is SQVTM and CDR2 is ANQGSEA. The CDR3 is 12 amino acids. Trimming cost V 4 bases and J 0 bases, with 6 bases left between them. The CDR3 DNA reads TGCAGCGTTGGGGGGTACCAAGAGACCCAGTACTTC. It codes for CSVGGYQETQYF.

The chain employs TRBV4-3 and TRBJ2-2; D gene unclear. Trimming cost V 0 bases and J 2 bases, with 7 bases left between them. This CDR3 is built from 15 residues. Germline V gene sequence: CDR1 LGHNA, CDR2 YSLEER. CDR3 sequence: CASSQDRQNTGELFF. For the CDR3, the DNA is TGCGCCAGCAGCCAAGATAGGCAAAACACCGGGGAGCTGTTTTTT.

This clonotype occurred a few times. The chain employs TRBV4-1 and TRBJ2-5; a possible D gene is TRBD1 (6 bases). Germline CDR1 reads MGHRA; CDR2 reads YSYEKL. CDR3 size: 14 residues. V lost 4 bases and J lost 2, with 11 bases in between. The chain's CDR3 is CASSRQGQQETQYF. As DNA, the CDR3 is TGCGCCAGCAGCCGGCAGGGACAACAAGAGACCCAGTACTTC.

This clonotype was seen only a few times. The gene calls are TRBV7-2 and TRBJ1-1; no reliable D call. There are 13 residues in the CDR3. Germline V gene sequence: CDR1 SGHTA, CDR2 FQGNSA. Between the trimmed V and J ends, which lost 5 bases and 10 bases, there was a span of 17 bases. CDR3 residues: CASSPIGSRGAFF. The CDR3 nucleotides are TGTGCCAGCAGCCCCATCGGGTCCCGGGGAGCTTTCTTT.

The chain joins TRBV6-2 or TRBV6-3 to TRBJ2-1, with 9 bases aligning to TRBD2. J lost 6 bases, V lost 0 bases, and 6 bases had no gene match. The CDR3 has 16 residues. In germline, CDR1 is MNHEY, CDR2 SVGEGT. The CDR3 region is CASSYSGGRAANEQFF. The CDR3 DNA is TGTGCCAGCAGTTACTCGGGCGGGAGGGCCGCCAATGAGCAGTTCTTC.

This clonotype was found a few times. J is TRBJ2-1 and V is TRBV24-1; 8 positions match TRBD1. V trimming: 4 bases; J trimming: 4 bases; junction bases outside the gene matches: 8. The CDR3 sequence is 16 residues long. Germline values: CDR1 KGHDR, CDR2 SFDVKD. The CDR3: CATSDPAGGDYNEQFF. The CDR3 DNA follows: TGTGCCACCAGTGACCCTGCAGGGGGCGATTACAATGAGCAGTTCTTC.

This clonotype was counted a few times. The chain has TRBV7-2 and TRBJ2-7; 14 bases fit TRBD2. V lost 6 bases to trimming and J lost 4 bases; unmatched junction nucleotides: 11. The germline V gene has CDR1 SGHTA and CDR2 FQGNSA. This CDR3 contains 17 residues. DNA for the CDR3: TGTGCCAGCAGTTTGAACTCAGGACTAGCGGGAGGATACGAGCAGTACTTC. Translated, it gives CASSLNSGLAGGYEQYF.

About this clonotype: A single base separates this from a much larger clone, so it may be a read error. The rearrangement uses TRBV7-6 and TRBJ2-1, with 10 bases matching TRBD1. The V and J ends lost 2 bases and 0 bases, in that order; junction bases with no gene match: 4. CDR3 length: 17 residues. Germline loops: CDR1 SGHVS, CDR2 FNYEAQ. This CDR3 reads CASSLWTGGSSYNEQFF. The CDR3 nucleotides read TGTGCCAGCAGCTTATGGACAGGGGGTAGCTCCTACAATGAGCAGTTCTTC.

This clonotype was observed a few times. This rearrangement joins TRBV29-1 to TRBJ2-5; D is perhaps TRBD1 (5 bases). The V end was cut by 4 bases, the J end by 7 bases, with 13 bases between. Germline V gene sequence: CDR1 SQVTM, CDR2 ANQGSEA. This CDR3 is 12 amino acids long. CDR3 in amino acids: CSVVSDTGTQYF. In DNA, the CDR3 is TGCAGCGTTGTATCGGACACCGGGACCCAGTACTTC.

The chain links TRBV20-1 to TRBJ2-2; 8 nucleotides line up with TRBD1. V lost 6 bases to trimming and J lost 7 bases; unmatched junction nucleotides: 13. This CDR3 spans 15 amino acids. The germline V gene has CDR1 DFQATT and CDR2 SNEGSKA (reference sequence). CDR3 sequence reads: CSATRPGGASGELFF. The DNA of the CDR3 is TGCAGTGCCACTCGGCCAGGGGGCGCGAGCGGGGAGCTGTTTTTT.

A few counts support this clonotype. The chain joins TRBV5-6 to TRBJ2-3; 8 bases map to TRBD2. This CDR3 has 16 amino acids. Germline V gene data show CDR1 as SGHDT and CDR2 as YYEEEE. The trim removed 6 bases at V and 4 bases at J, leaving 13 bases unmatched. CDR3 loop: CASTLLRGGSADTQYF. The CDR3 region has the DNA TGTGCCAGCACCCTTCTACGGGGGGGCAGTGCAGATACGCAGTATTTT.

Turning to this clonotype: Relative to the germline gene, one junction end is altered; a read error may explain this. CDR3 sequence: CASSLSGWGNTAAFF. Here the CDR3 DNA reads TGTGCCAGCAGCTTGTCGGGGTGGGGGAACACTGCAGCTTTCTTT. The rearrangement links TRBV5-5 to TRBJ1-1, with a possible D match to TRBD1 (5 bases). CDR1 and CDR2 (germline): SGHKS, YYEKEE (reference sequence). The CDR3 runs to 15 residues.

This clonotype was seen a few times. The rearrangement uses TRBV18 and TRBJ1-1; D unresolved. Germline V gene sequence: CDR1 KGHSH, CDR2 LQKENI. This CDR3 is 14 amino acids long. V lost 3 bases, J lost 9 bases, and 17 bases lay in between. DNA of the CDR3: TGTGCCAGCTCACCTCCCATGGCAGACGGAAAAGCTTTCTTT. It encodes CASSPPMADGKAFF.

The chain joins TRBV28 to TRBJ2-7, with D unresolved. Trimming stripped 3 bases from V and 2 bases from J, with 8 bases between. CDR3 length: 13 amino acids. Germline V gives CDR1 MDHEN, CDR2 SYDVKM. The CDR3 spells CASSFPATYEQYF. The CDR3 DNA sequence: TGTGCCAGCAGTTTTCCTGCTACCTACGAGCAGTACTTC.

The chain links TRBV6-1 to TRBJ2-3; 12 bases line up with TRBD2. Trimming cost V 5 bases and J 3 bases; bases outside gene matches: 6. The CDR3 covers 16 residues. Per the germline V gene, CDR1 is MNHNS and CDR2 is SASEGT. The CDR3 here is CASSKTSGGFTDTQYF. CDR3 coding DNA: TGTGCCAGCAGTAAGACTAGCGGGGGCTTTACAGATACGCAGTATTTT.

This clonotype was seen only a few times. V is TRBV6-5 and J is TRBJ2-7; 10 positions match TRBD1. This CDR3 spans 14 amino acids. CDR1 MNHEY and CDR2 SVGAGI come from the germline V gene. J lost 6 bases, V lost 6 bases, and 8 bases had no gene match. The CDR3: CASRPGGTGAEQYF. The CDR3 DNA follows: TGTGCCAGCAGGCCGGGAGGGACAGGGGCCGAGCAGTACTTC.

V gene TRBV5-1 combines with J gene TRBJ2-2; 8 bases are a match to TRBD1. CDR3 length: 15 amino acids. Germline V gives CDR1 SGHRS, CDR2 YFSETQ. With V trimmed by 1 base and J by 6 bases, 5 bases remained unmatched. DNA for the CDR3: TGCGCCAGCAGCTTGCAGGCAGGGGGCCCCGGGGAGCTGTTTTTT. It yields the protein CASSLQAGGPGELFF.

This sequence joins TRBV7-3 and TRBJ2-1; TRBD2 matches at 16 bases. The ends lost 4 bases at V and 1 base at J; junction bases unmatched: 10. CDR3 length: 20 residues. Germline CDR1 is SGHTA and CDR2 is FQGTGA. The CDR3 sequence is CASSSTPGLAGGLSYNEQFF. Written as DNA, the CDR3 is TGTGCCAGCAGCTCTACGCCGGGACTAGCGGGAGGGCTATCCTACAATGAGCAGTTCTTC. Combining the CDR3 with reference TRBV7-3 and TRBJ2-1 gives the whole variable domain GAGVSQTPSNKVTEKGKYVELRCDPISGHTALYWYRQSLGQGPEFLIYFQGTGAADDSGLPNDRFFAVRPEGSVSTLKIQRTERGDSAVYLCASSSTPGLAGGLSYNEQFFGPGTRLTVL.

CDR3: CASSLDGGPHQPQHF. CDR3 DNA: TGCGCCAGCAGCTTGGACGGGGGACCGCATCAGCCCCAGCATTTT. This chain links TRBV5-1 with TRBJ1-5; D possibly corresponds to TRBD1 (5 bases). CDR1 is SGHRS and CDR2 is YFSETQ in the germline V gene. V was pared by 0 bases and J by 5 bases, with 12 bases between. The CDR3 is 15 amino acids.

This clonotype was recorded a few times. This chain joins TRBV29-1 and TRBJ1-2; D is unclear. CDR1 and CDR2 (germline): SQVTM, ANQGSEA. The CDR3 consists of 13 residues. V was clipped by 5 bases and J by 8 bases, with 18 bases between them. CDR3 nucleotide sequence: TGCAGCGTTTCAATCACTGTCGGAGCGGGCTACACCTTC. As protein: CSVSITVGAGYTF.

J is TRBJ2-7 and V is TRBV5-1, with D maybe TRBD2 (5 bases). Germline CDR1 reads SGHRS; CDR2 reads YFSETQ. This CDR3 contains 15 residues. V shed 0 bases and J shed 3 bases, with 13 bases lying between them. The chain's CDR3 is CASSLGGSTYYEQYF. CDR3 sequence (DNA): TGCGCCAGCAGCTTGGGAGGGTCCACCTACTACGAGCAGTACTTC. The variable domain in full, completed from reference TRBV5-1 and TRBJ2-7, reads KAGVTQTPRYLIKTRGQQVTLSCSPISGHRSVSWYQQTPGQGLQFLFEYFSETQRNKGNFPGRFSGRQFSNSRSEMNVSTLELGDSALYLCASSLGGSTYYEQYFGPGTRLTVT.

The CDR3 DNA sequence: TGTGCCAGCAGCCCGACCGGGGGGACAGCCTCCTACGAGCAGTACTTC. Amino acids: CASSPTGGTASYEQYF. The chain combines TRBV7-2 with TRBJ2-7; tentatively, D is TRBD1 or TRBD2 (7 bases each). The CDR3 has 16 residues. The V gene lost 5 bases and the J gene lost 0 bases, with 17 bases spanning the gap. Germline values: CDR1 SGHTA, CDR2 FQGNSA.

This clonotype was recorded a few times. The chain links TRBV12-5 to TRBJ2-3, with 11 bases fitting TRBD2. Trimming took 1 base from V and 2 from J; bases not matched to a gene: 2. Germline CDR1 reads LGHNT; CDR2 reads FRNRAP. CDR3 length: 16 amino acids. CDR3 sequence (DNA): TGTGCTAGTGGTTTGGGACTAGCGGGATTCACAGATACGCAGTATTTT. Translating it yields CASGLGLAGFTDTQYF.